One and the same sample provided the 14 T cell receptor beta chains below, sequenced in a study of CD8 T cells in ankylosing spondylitis. TCRdb recomputed calls from the 5' RACE reads with MiXCR, one row per CDR3 protein. This table has roughly 250,000 distinct CDR3 sequences, over 9.5% appearing once. The sample consisted of blood, either unsorted or a sorted T cell fraction (not recorded which). The receptor set was obtained from a male donor with ankylosing spondylitis or in good health (not recorded which).

The chain employs TRBV19 and TRBJ2-3; 8 nucleotides align to TRBD2. The CDR3 loop spans 14 amino acids. The germline gives CDR1 LNHDA, CDR2 SQIVND (reference sequence). J was trimmed by 1 base and V by 6 bases; bases with no gene match: 3. The CDR3 bases are TGTGCCAGTAGAACGACTAGCGGCACAGATACGCAGTATTTT. Residues: CASRTTSGTDTQYF.

This clonotype was seen many times. The rearrangement links TRBV15 to TRBJ2-7; D not certain. The germline V and J ends were trimmed by 3 bases and 3 bases, with 9 bases remaining between them. Germline CDR1 and CDR2: LNHNV and YYDKDF (reference sequence). This CDR3 has 13 amino acids. The CDR3 nucleotides read TGTGCCACCAGCAGGGATCAATTCTACGAGCAGTACTTC. This gives the protein CATSRDQFYEQYF.

This clonotype has a handful of counts. The chain has TRBV7-2 and TRBJ2-1; 7 nucleotides agree with TRBD2. The V and J ends lost 3 bases and 4 bases, in that order; junction bases with no gene match: 12. Looked up from germline, CDR1 is SGHTA and CDR2 is FQGNSA. The CDR3 extends over 17 amino acids. CDR3 nucleotide sequence: TGTGCCAGCAGCTTGAACGGGGCTAGCGGATATTACAATGAGCAGTTCTTC. Translated, it gives CASSLNGASGYYNEQFF.

This clonotype came up many times. The chain carries TRBV29-1 and TRBJ2-3; D may correspond to TRBD1 or TRBD2 (6 bases each). The CDR3 has 13 residues. Looked up from germline, CDR1 is SQVTM and CDR2 is ANQGSEA. The V gene lost 4 bases and the J gene lost 5 bases, with 13 bases spanning the gap. The CDR3 region is CSVVGGAEDTQYF. Here the CDR3 DNA reads TGCAGCGTTGTGGGGGGCGCGGAAGATACGCAGTATTTT.

As regards this clonotype: A much bigger clone sits one base away, suggesting this may be a read error. The CDR3, as DNA: TGCGCCAGCAGCTCCACGGGACATACATACTACGCGCAGTACTTC. Translating it yields CASSSTGHTYYAQYF. The chain links TRBV5-1 to TRBJ2-7; possibly TRBD1 for D (6 bases). Germline CDR1 and CDR2: SGHRS and YFSETQ. The CDR3 runs 15 residues.

At least ten counts were recorded for this clonotype. The rearrangement joins TRBV25-1 to TRBJ2-7; D call uncertain. Germline CDR1 reads MGHDK; CDR2 reads SYGVNS. The CDR3 covers 14 residues. V was trimmed by 8 bases and J by 2 bases, leaving 16 bases between them. This CDR3 is CASQVTGRAYEQYF. As DNA, the CDR3 is TGTGCCAGCCAAGTAACGGGCAGAGCCTACGAGCAGTACTTC.

The sample holds many counts of this clonotype. This chain uses TRBV28 with TRBJ1-5; 7 bases match TRBD1. Germline V gene lookup returns CDR1 MDHEN and CDR2 SYDVKM. The CDR3 has 13 residues. V lost 5 bases to trimming and J lost 6 bases; unmatched junction nucleotides: 4. The CDR3 protein is CASSGQGGQPQHF. CDR3 coding DNA: TGTGCCAGCAGTGGGCAGGGGGGTCAGCCCCAGCATTTT.

This clonotype has ten or more counts. V gene TRBV29-1 combines with J gene TRBJ1-1; D not certain. V was shortened by 5 bases and J by 4 bases, with 5 bases between the two germline ends. The CDR3 length is 10 residues. The germline V gene encodes CDR1 SQVTM and CDR2 ANQGSEA. The CDR3 spells CSVLGTEAFF. The CDR3 DNA follows: TGCAGCGTTTTGGGCACTGAAGCTTTCTTT.

In its sample, this clonotype was seen a few times. The CDR3 DNA follows: TGTGCCAGCAGTTACTCGTCCCTGAACAACCGCTACGAGCAGTACTTC. Translated, it gives CASSYSSLNNRYEQYF. The rearrangement uses TRBV6-5 and TRBJ2-7; D gene ambiguous. Per the germline V gene, CDR1 is MNHEY and CDR2 is SVGAGI. V dropped 0 bases and J dropped 3 bases, with 15 bases sitting between them. This CDR3 has 16 amino acids.

The chain links TRBV12-3 or TRBV12-4 to TRBJ1-5; maybe TRBD1 (5 bases). V lost 7 bases, J lost 7 bases, and 11 bases lay in between. The CDR3 is 12 amino acids. DNA for the CDR3: TGTGCCAGCAATTGGGGGGACCAGCCCCAGCATTTT. It encodes CASNWGDQPQHF.

This clonotype was picked up many times. The V and J genes are TRBV19 and TRBJ1-1; D uncertain. Per germline, CDR1 LNHDA and CDR2 SQIVND (reference sequence). Trimming removed 3 bases at V and 3 bases at J, with 11 bases between. This CDR3 comprises 14 residues. The CDR3 sequence: CASSMGGRDTEAFF. Written as DNA, the CDR3 is TGTGCCAGTAGTATGGGAGGAAGGGACACTGAAGCTTTCTTT. The whole variable domain, remainder taken from reference TRBV19 and TRBJ1-1, is DGGITQSPKYLFRKEGQNVTLSCEQNLNHDAMYWYRQDPGQGLRLIYYSQIVNDFQKGDIAEGYSVSREKKESFPLTVTSAQKNPTAFYLCASSMGGRDTEAFFGQGTRLTVV.

In this sample, this clonotype turned up many times. V and J are TRBV6-2 or TRBV6-3 and TRBJ1-1; TRBD1 agrees at 7 bases. Germline-derived CDR1 and CDR2 are MNHEY and SVGEGT. The ends lost 6 bases at V and 5 bases at J; junction bases unmatched: 12. This CDR3 spans 15 amino acids. CDR3 sequence: CASRTGQSGWTEAFF. The CDR3 bases are TGTGCCAGCAGAACGGGACAGTCCGGGTGGACTGAAGCTTTCTTT.

This clonotype was counted a few times. The chain is built from TRBV5-1 and TRBJ2-3; D ambiguous. The length of the CDR3 is 14 residues. Germline assignment: CDR1 SGHRS and CDR2 YFSETQ. The V end lost 7 bases, the J end lost 4 bases, and 16 bases lay between the germline ends. The CDR3 nucleotides are TGCGCCAGCTTTAACCTGTTCTCTGCAGATACGCAGTATTTT. This encodes CASFNLFSADTQYF.

The table lists this clonotype with many counts. The chain has TRBV5-1 and TRBJ2-7, with TRBD1 matching 10 bases. The CDR3 consists of 16 residues. From germline, CDR1 is SGHRS and CDR2 YFSETQ. The J segment lost 5 bases and the V segment lost 3 bases, leaving 11 bases of the junction unmatched. In nucleotides, the CDR3 is TGCGCCAGCAGCTCAAAACCTTCGGGACAGGGGAACGAGCAGTACTTC. This codes for CASSSKPSGQGNEQYF. Based on the CDR3 plus reference TRBV5-1 and TRBJ2-7, the full variable domain is KAGVTQTPRYLIKTRGQQVTLSCSPISGHRSVSWYQQTPGQGLQFLFEYFSETQRNKGNFPGRFSGRQFSNSRSEMNVSTLELGDSALYLCASSSKPSGQGNEQYFGPGTRLTVT.